A single sample is the source of the 5 T cell receptor beta chains below, sequenced in a study of blood T cell repertoires in COVID-19. Only in-frame clones appear in the TCRdb table, and some are missing; sequencing was by immunoSEQ multiplex PCR. Counted here are around 340,000 clones, about 86% occurring once; the ten biggest clones make up roughly 4.2%. The source material was PBMCs or T cells enriched from blood (not recorded which). These receptors were collected from a woman aged 35 to 49 with acute COVID-19.

The gene calls are TRBV5-1 and TRBJ1-4; a possible D gene is TRBD1 (5 bases). The V gene lost 0 bases and the J gene lost 8 bases, with 14 bases spanning the gap. Germline CDR1 SGHRS, CDR2 YFSETQ. The CDR3 is made up of 15 amino acids. The CDR3 DNA reads TGCGCCAGCAGCTTGGCGGCGGGGGTCGACGAAAAACTGTTTTTT. It yields the protein CASSLAAGVDEKLFF.

The rearrangement links TRBV13 to TRBJ1-2; TRBD1 agrees at 9 bases. Trimming cost V 6 bases and J 0 bases; bases outside gene matches: 14. The germline gives CDR1 PRHDT, CDR2 FYEKMQ (reference sequence). The length of the CDR3 is 18 residues. In nucleotides, the CDR3 is TGTGCCAGCAGAAAAACCGGGACAGGGTTTTTAGCTAACTATGGCTACACCTTC. Protein: CASRKTGTGFLANYGYTF.

CDR3 DNA: TGTGCCAGCAGTTGGGCAGGGGTCACCGGGGAGCTGTTTTTT. Its protein is CASSWAGVTGELFF. The chain combines TRBV27 with TRBJ2-2; possible D gene TRBD1, 6 bases. This CDR3 contains 14 residues. Germline V gene data show CDR1 as MNHEY and CDR2 as SMNVEV (reference sequence). V lost 4 bases, J lost 4 bases, and 10 bases lay in between.

V and J are TRBV6-5 and TRBJ1-2; D is possibly TRBD1 (6 bases). Trimming cost V 6 bases and J 5 bases, with 13 bases left between them. The CDR3 is made up of 13 amino acids. The germline CDR1 and CDR2 sequences are MNHEY and SVGAGI. The CDR3 bases are TGTGCCAGCAGCGATACAGGGTTTTATGGCTACACCTTC. This sequence encodes CASSDTGFYGYTF.

The chain employs TRBV27 and TRBJ1-2; 9 bases line up with TRBD1. The germline gives CDR1 MNHEY, CDR2 SMNVEV (reference sequence). The CDR3 has 15 residues. J gave up 4 bases and V 5 bases, and 8 bases lay outside the gene matches. The CDR3 DNA follows: TGTGCCAGCAGTACGGGACAGGGCGAGATCTATGGCTACACCTTC. The encoded protein is CASSTGQGEIYGYTF.